This T cell receptor beta chain originates from a study of response to subunit inactivated influenza vaccine listed by TCRdb under 2018. About the study as a whole: Deep quantitative profiling of the T cell receptor repertoire was used in the study to follow responses to a trivalent subunit inactivated influenza vaccine. The study at large found these results: The authors suggested that each seasonal influenza vaccination may recruit only a limited number of new T cells.

A few counts support this clonotype. Its target antigen remains unknown. No qualities accompany the bases; no much larger clone lies one base away. The CDR3 runs 15 amino acids, cysteine and phenylalanine included. Of the read, only the CDR3 DNA is kept; its 45 bases are in frame from base 1. Trimming takes 5 bases from V and 2 bases from J, and the germline ends sit 12 bases apart. Taken from the germline V gene, the CDR1 and CDR2 loops are SGHTA and FQGNSA. The protocol used for the library was RT-PCR. TCRdb shows the sequencer as Illumina HiSeq 2500. TCRdb reprocessing: public reads trimmed at Q25 with fastp, clones called with MiXCR, in-frame beta chains kept. One record per CDR3 amino acid sequence lists the most common genes and DNA. The sample table records about 610,000 distinct CDR3 sequences; around 15% of these occur just once. The ten largest clones represent more than 9.5% of the sample.

This specimen was PBMCs from blood, taken 11 to 12 days after vaccination. This chain joins TRBV7-2 to TRBJ2-2, and TRBD1 may be the D gene, going by 6 matching bases. This receptor was identified in a man aged 45-65 years who received an inactivated influenza vaccine. Donor details come from another sample of the same person, matched by shared clones. The CDR3 region has the sequence CASSNREFNTGELFF. The sequenced DNA is TGTGCCAGCAGCAACAGGGAGTTTAACACCGGGGAGCTGTTTTTT.